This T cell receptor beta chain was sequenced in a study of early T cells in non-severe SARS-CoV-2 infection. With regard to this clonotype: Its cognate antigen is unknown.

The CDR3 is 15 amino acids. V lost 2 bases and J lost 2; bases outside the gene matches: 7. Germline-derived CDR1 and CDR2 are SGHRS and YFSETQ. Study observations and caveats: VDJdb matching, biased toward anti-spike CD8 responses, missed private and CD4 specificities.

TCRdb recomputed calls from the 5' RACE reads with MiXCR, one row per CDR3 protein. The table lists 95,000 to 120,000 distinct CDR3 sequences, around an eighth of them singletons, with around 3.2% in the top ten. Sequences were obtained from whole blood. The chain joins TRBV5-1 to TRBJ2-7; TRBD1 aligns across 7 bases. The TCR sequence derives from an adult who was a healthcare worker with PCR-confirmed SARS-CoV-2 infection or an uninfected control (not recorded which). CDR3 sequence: CASSLEGQRTYEQYF. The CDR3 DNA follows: TGCGCCAGCAGCTTAGAGGGACAGCGTACCTACGAGCAGTACTTC.